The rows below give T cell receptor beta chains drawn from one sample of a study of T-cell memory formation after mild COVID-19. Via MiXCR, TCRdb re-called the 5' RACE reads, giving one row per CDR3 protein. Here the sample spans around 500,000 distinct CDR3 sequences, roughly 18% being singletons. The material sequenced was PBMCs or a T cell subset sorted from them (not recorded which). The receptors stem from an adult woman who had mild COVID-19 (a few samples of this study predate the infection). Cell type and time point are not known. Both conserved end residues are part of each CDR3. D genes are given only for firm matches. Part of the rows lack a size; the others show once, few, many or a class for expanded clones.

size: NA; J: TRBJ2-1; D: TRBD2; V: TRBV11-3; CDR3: CASSLRGDYPPFF; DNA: TGTGCCAGCAGCTTACGGGGGGACTACCCCCCTTTCTTC
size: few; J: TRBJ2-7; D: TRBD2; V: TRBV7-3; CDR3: CASRLAGGPVPSTYEQYF; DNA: TGTGCCAGCAGGTTAGCGGGAGGGCCGGTACCCTCTACCTACGAGCAGTACTTC
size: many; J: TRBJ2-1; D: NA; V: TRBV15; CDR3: CATSETPDRNNEQFF; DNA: TGTGCCACCAGCGAAACCCCGGACAGAAACAATGAGCAGTTCTTC
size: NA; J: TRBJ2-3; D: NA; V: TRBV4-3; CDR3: CASSSGGPFTDTQYF; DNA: TGCGCCAGCAGCTCTGGCGGGCCTTTCACAGATACGCAGTATTTT
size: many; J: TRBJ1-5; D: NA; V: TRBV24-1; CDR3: CATSDHKQGHNQPQHF; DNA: TGTGCCACCAGTGATCACAAACAGGGCCACAATCAGCCCCAGCATTTT
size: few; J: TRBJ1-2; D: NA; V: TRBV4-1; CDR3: CASSQEGSRNRGYTF; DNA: TGCGCCAGCAGCCAAGAGGGCTCGCGAAATAGGGGCTACACCTTC
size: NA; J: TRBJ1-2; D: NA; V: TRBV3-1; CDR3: CASSQDSGAYGYTF; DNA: TGTGCCAGCAGCCAAGATAGCGGAGCCTATGGCTACACCTTC
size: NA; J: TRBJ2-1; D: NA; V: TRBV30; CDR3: CAWSDRGSIYNEQFF; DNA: TGTGCCTGGAGTGATAGGGGGTCTATCTACAATGAGCAGTTCTTC
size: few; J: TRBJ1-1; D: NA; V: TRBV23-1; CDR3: CASSHGLAGTEAFF; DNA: TGCGCCAGCAGTCACGGCCTGGCTGGGACTGAAGCTTTCTTT
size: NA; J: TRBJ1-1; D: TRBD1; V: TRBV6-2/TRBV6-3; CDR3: CASRGQLPQTEAFF; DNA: TGTGCCAGCAGGGGACAGCTACCCCAAACAGAAGCTTTCTTT
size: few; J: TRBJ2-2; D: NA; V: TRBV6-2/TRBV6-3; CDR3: CASSLQLNGGELFF; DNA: TGTGCCAGCAGCTTACAGTTAAACGGCGGGGAGCTGTTTTTT
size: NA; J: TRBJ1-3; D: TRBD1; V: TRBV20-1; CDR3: CSARDYRGSGNTIYF; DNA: TGCAGTGCTAGAGACTACAGGGGCTCTGGAAACACCATATATTTT
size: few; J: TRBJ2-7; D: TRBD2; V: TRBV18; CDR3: CASSSLRGDEQYF; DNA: TGTGCCAGCTCATCCCTGCGGGGGGACGAGCAGTACTTC
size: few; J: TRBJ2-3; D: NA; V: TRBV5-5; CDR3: CASSVGFFTDTQYF; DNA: TGTGCCAGCAGCGTCGGGTTCTTCACAGATACGCAGTATTTT
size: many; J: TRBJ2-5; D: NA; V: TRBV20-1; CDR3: CSARDRVNSQETQYF; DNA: TGCAGTGCTAGAGATCGGGTCAACAGCCAAGAGACCCAGTACTTC
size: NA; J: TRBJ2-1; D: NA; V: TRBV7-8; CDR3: CASSLDWTPYNEQFF; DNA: TGTGCCAGCAGCTTAGATTGGACACCTTACAATGAGCAGTTCTTC
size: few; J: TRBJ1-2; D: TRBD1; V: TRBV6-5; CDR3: CASSYSMGTDFYTF; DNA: TGTGCCAGCAGTTACTCGATGGGGACAGATTTCTACACCTTC
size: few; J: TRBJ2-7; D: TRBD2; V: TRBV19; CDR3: CASSHSGGILEQYF; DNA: TGTGCCAGTAGCCATTCGGGGGGGATCCTCGAGCAGTACTTC
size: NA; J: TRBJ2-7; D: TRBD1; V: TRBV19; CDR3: CASSTSGTGSYEQYF; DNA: TGTGCCAGTAGTACCTCCGGGACAGGGTCCTACGAGCAGTACTTC
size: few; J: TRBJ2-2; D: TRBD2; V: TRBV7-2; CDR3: CASSSTLPLAGTGELFF; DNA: TGTGCCAGCAGCTCCACTTTACCCCTAGCGGGAACCGGGGAGCTGTTTTTT
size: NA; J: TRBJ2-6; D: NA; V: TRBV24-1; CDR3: CATSDGGSGANVLTF; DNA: TGTGCCACCAGTGATGGGGGCTCTGGGGCCAACGTCCTGACTTTC
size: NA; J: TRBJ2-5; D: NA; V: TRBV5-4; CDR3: CASSFLATQETQYF; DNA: TGTGCCAGCAGCTTCCTTGCCACCCAAGAGACCCAGTACTTC
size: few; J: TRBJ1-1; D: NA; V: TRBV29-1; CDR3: CSVISGARDTEAFF; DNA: TGCAGCGTTATATCGGGGGCGCGGGACACTGAAGCTTTCTTT
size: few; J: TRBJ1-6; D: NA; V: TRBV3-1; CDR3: CASSQVGGTSPLHF; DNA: TGTGCCAGCAGCCAAGTTGGGGGGACCTCACCCCTCCACTTT
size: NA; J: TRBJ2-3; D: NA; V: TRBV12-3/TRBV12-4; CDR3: CASSLGGHLAGTTDTQYF; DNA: TGTGCCAGCAGTTTGGGGGGACACCTCGCCGGGACCACAGATACGCAGTATTTT
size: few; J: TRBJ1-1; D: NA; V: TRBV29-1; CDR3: CSVEGVSSNTEAFF; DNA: TGCAGCGTTGAAGGAGTCAGTTCGAACACTGAAGCTTTCTTT
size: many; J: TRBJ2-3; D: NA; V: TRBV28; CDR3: CASSKITDTQYF; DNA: TGTGCCAGCAGCAAGATCACAGATACGCAGTATTTT
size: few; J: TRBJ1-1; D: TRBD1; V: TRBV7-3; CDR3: CASSRDRGNTEAFF; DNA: TGTGCCAGCAGCCGGGACAGGGGGAACACTGAAGCTTTCTTT
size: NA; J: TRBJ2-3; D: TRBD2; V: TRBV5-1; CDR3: CASSSLMTSGATDTQYF; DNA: TGCGCCAGCAGCTCCTTAATGACTAGCGGGGCCACAGATACGCAGTATTTT
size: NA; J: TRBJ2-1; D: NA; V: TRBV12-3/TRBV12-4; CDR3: CATTGSSYNEQFF; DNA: TGTGCCACCACGGGGTCGTCTTACAATGAGCAGTTCTTC
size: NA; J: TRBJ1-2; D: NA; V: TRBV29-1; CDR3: CSVVQDGYTF; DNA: TGCAGCGTTGTACAGGATGGCTACACCTTC
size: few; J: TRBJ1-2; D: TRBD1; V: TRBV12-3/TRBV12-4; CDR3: CASSPTPGQGAHGYTF; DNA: TGTGCCAGCAGTCCTACTCCGGGACAGGGGGCGCATGGCTACACCTTC
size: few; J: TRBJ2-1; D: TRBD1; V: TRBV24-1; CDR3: CATSRSTGGNEQFF; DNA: TGTGCCACCAGTAGATCGACAGGGGGCAATGAGCAGTTCTTC
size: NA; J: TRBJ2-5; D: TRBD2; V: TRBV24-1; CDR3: CATSGPRRGAQETQYF; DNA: TGTGCCACCAGTGGCCCCCGGCGGGGGGCTCAAGAGACCCAGTACTTC
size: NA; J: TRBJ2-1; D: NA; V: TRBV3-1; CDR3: CASSQVSRDEQFF; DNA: TGTGCCAGCAGCCAAGTTTCGCGGGATGAGCAGTTCTTC
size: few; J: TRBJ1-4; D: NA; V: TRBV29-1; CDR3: CSAGPSHRRKLFF; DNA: TGCAGCGCTGGGCCCTCCCACAGGAGAAAACTGTTTTTT
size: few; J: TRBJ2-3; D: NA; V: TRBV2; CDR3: CASSYMADTQYF; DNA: TGTGCCAGCAGTTATATGGCAGATACGCAGTATTTT
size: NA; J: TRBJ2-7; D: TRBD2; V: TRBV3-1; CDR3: CASSQEVPSGRFSYEQYF; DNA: TGTGCCAGCAGCCAAGAGGTACCTAGCGGGAGGTTCTCCTACGAGCAGTACTTC
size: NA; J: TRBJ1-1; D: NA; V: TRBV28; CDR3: CASSLTVAGTTEAFF; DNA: TGTGCCAGCAGTTTAACGGTAGCAGGGACCACTGAAGCTTTCTTT
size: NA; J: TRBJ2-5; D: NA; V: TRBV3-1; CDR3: CASSHRGSLGETQYF; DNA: TGTGCCAGCAGCCATAGAGGTAGTTTAGGGGAGACCCAGTACTTC
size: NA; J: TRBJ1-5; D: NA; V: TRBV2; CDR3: CASSAKDLSNQPQHF; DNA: TGTGCCAGCAGCGCCAAAGACCTTAGCAATCAGCCCCAGCATTTT
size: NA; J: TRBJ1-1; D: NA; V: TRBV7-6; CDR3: CASSFPAGAENTEAFF; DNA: TGTGCCAGCAGCTTTCCTGCAGGGGCGGAGAACACTGAAGCTTTCTTT
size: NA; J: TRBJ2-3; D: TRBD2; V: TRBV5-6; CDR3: CASSTSTSGRSTSTDTQYF; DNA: TGTGCCAGCAGCACCTCGACTAGCGGGAGGTCAACTAGCACAGATACGCAGTATTTT
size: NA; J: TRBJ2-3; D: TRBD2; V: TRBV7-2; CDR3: CASSFSWAGGRSTDTQYF; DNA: TGTGCCAGCAGCTTTAGTTGGGCGGGAGGGCGGAGCACAGATACGCAGTATTTT
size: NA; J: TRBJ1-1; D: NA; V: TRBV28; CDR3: CATIYEGSTEAFF; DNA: TGTGCCACCATATACGAGGGGAGCACTGAAGCTTTCTTT
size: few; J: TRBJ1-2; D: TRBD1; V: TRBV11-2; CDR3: CASSSGTGLVLYGYTF; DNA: TGTGCCAGCAGCTCCGGGACAGGGCTCGTCCTCTATGGCTACACCTTC
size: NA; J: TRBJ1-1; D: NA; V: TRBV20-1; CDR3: CSASTRGGNTEAFF; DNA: TGCAGTGCTAGTACAAGAGGCGGGAACACTGAAGCTTTCTTT
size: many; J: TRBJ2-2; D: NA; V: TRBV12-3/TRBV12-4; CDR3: CASSLREAGELFF; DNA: TGTGCCAGCAGTTTAAGGGAGGCCGGGGAGCTGTTTTTT
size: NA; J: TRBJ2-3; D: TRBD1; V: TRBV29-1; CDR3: CSGRTGLNTQYF; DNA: TGCAGCGGAAGGACAGGTTTGAATACGCAGTATTTT
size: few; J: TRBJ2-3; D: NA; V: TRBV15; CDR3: CATSTIQGRTDTQYF; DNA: TGTGCCACCAGCACGATACAGGGCCGCACAGATACGCAGTATTTT
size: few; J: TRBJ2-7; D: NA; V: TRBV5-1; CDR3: CASSSGVMCEQYF; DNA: TGCGCCAGCAGCTCCGGAGTTATGTGCGAGCAGTACTTC